This paragraph reports one TCR beta chain. Its antigen is undetermined. The sample is drawn from a study of early T cells in non-severe SARS-CoV-2 infection. On the study more broadly: The study sequenced bulk RNA from unsorted whole blood, with chains unpaired.

TCRdb analysed the 5' RACE reads with MiXCR anew, one entry per CDR3 protein. The data contain approximately 48,000 distinct CDR3 sequences, around 6.9% of them singletons. V was trimmed by 8 bases and J by 4 bases, leaving 8 bases between them. In germline, CDR1 is GTSNPN, CDR2 SVGIG (reference sequence). The CDR3 covers 11 residues. Study results and caveats: The study's VDJdb matching favored anti-spike CD8 responses and missed private and CD4 specificities.

The receptor was isolated from an adult who was a healthcare worker with PCR-confirmed SARS-CoV-2 infection or an uninfected control (not recorded which). This chain connects TRBV30 to TRBJ2-2, with D perhaps matching TRBD1 (6 bases). The sample in question was whole blood, obtained at baseline. Here the CDR3 reads CAQGFTGELFF. The CDR3 coding sequence is TGTGCCCAGGGGTTCACCGGGGAGCTGTTTTTT.